This passage covers 30 T cell receptor beta chains from one sample sequenced in a study of graft-versus-host responses after intestinal transplantation (dated by TCRdb to the early 2020s). Libraries came from the immunoSEQ multiplex PCR assay. TCRdb re-hosts the immuneACCESS table, in-frame sequences only. Its copies lack some clones; in the studies checked, an unresolved V gene accounts for under half of them, and the cause for the rest is not known. The sample table shows nearly 110,000 clones, and 87% are seen once. Over 0.55% of the sample lies in the top ten. This specimen's time point label, interpreted: cells obtained before transplantation from donor or recipient. Their recognized antigens are unknown. The sample here was unstimulated CD4+ T cells sorted from spleen or lymph node cells, taken before transplant. These TCRs come from a human donor who was the organ donor for an intestinal transplant.

This chain joins TRBV4-1 and TRBJ2-1, with D possibly being TRBD2 (5 bases). CDR1 MGHRA and CDR2 YSYEKL come from the germline V gene. The CDR3 runs to 17 residues. V dropped 2 bases and J dropped 8 bases, with 22 bases sitting between them. The CDR3 protein is CASSQWGDPLTADEQFF. Written as DNA, the CDR3 is TGCGCCAGCAGCCAATGGGGTGACCCCTTAACAGCGGATGAGCAGTTCTTC.

This rearrangement joins TRBV6-5 to TRBJ2-7; tentatively, D is TRBD1 (6 bases). This CDR3 is 12 amino acids long. Trimming stripped 5 bases from V and 3 bases from J, with 8 bases between. CDR1 and CDR2 (germline): MNHEY, SVGAGI. The DNA for the CDR3 is TGTGCCAGCAGTAAAGGGGGCTACGAGCAGTACTTC. Protein product: CASSKGGYEQYF.

This clone was seen a handful of times. The sample has other DNA sequences that encode this CDR3 too. The chain recombines TRBV10-3 with TRBJ1-5; D uncertain. Trimming took 4 bases from V and 0 from J, leaving 4 bases between them. The germline gives CDR1 ENHRY, CDR2 SYGVKD. This CDR3 comprises 13 residues. The CDR3 nucleotides are TGTGCCATCAGTGGGGATAGCAATCAGCCCCAGCATTTT. Its protein product is CAISGDSNQPQHF.

V is TRBV7-2 and J is TRBJ1-4, with 11 positions matching TRBD1. Losses at the gene ends were 1 base for V and 7 bases for J; bases not matched to a gene: 8. This CDR3 spans 17 amino acids. CDR1 and CDR2 from the germline V gene are SGHTA and FQGNSA. The CDR3 nucleotides are TGTGCCAGCAGCTTAGTAGTTACCGGGACAGGGGGTGAAAAACTGTTTTTT. Translated: CASSLVVTGTGGEKLFF.

This sequence joins TRBV5-1 and TRBJ2-3; weak D call: TRBD2 (5 bases). The ends were cut back, 0 bases at V and 4 bases at J, with 12 bases in the middle. The CDR3 contains 15 residues. Germline-derived CDR1 and CDR2 are SGHRS and YFSETQ. The CDR3 DNA is TGCGCCAGCAGCTTGGAAACCGCGGGCCCAGATACGCAGTATTTT. Its translation is CASSLETAGPDTQYF. Based on the CDR3 plus reference TRBV5-1 and TRBJ2-3, the full variable domain is KAGVTQTPRYLIKTRGQQVTLSCSPISGHRSVSWYQQTPGQGLQFLFEYFSETQRNKGNFPGRFSGRQFSNSRSEMNVSTLELGDSALYLCASSLETAGPDTQYFGPGTRLTVL.

With respect to this clone: Other DNA sequences of this sample code for an identical CDR3. The CDR3 coding sequence is TGTGCCAGCAGCCGTCAGGGCAACATGAACACTGAAGCTTTCTTT. As protein: CASSRQGNMNTEAFF. The chain joins TRBV7-2 to TRBJ1-1; maybe TRBD1 (5 bases). This CDR3 is 15 amino acids long. V lost 5 bases and J lost 0, with 13 bases in between. Germline V CDR1 and CDR2: SGHTA, FQGNSA.

The chain has TRBV19 and TRBJ2-2; 14 bases match TRBD2. The CDR3 totals 15 residues. CDR1 is LNHDA, CDR2 SQIVND, per germline (reference sequence). Losses at the gene ends were 6 bases for V and 6 bases for J; bases not matched to a gene: 3. CDR3: CASRGTSGGPGELFF. CDR3 DNA: TGTGCCAGTAGGGGGACTAGCGGGGGACCCGGGGAGCTGTTTTTT.

Written as DNA, the CDR3 is TGTGCCAGCAGTCGGGGGTGGATGAAAAACATTCAGTACTTC. Translated, it gives CASSRGWMKNIQYF. This sequence joins TRBV28 and TRBJ2-4; D is possibly TRBD2 (6 bases). The length of the CDR3 is 14 residues. Germline-derived CDR1 and CDR2 are MDHEN and SYDVKM. V lost 5 bases and J 4 bases, leaving 12 bases between the germline ends.

Here the CDR3 DNA reads TGTGCCAGCAGCTTCCTAGCGGGATATCACAATGAGCAGTTCTTC. Translation: CASSFLAGYHNEQFF. The chain links TRBV5-8 to TRBJ2-1; TRBD2 matches at 9 bases. CDR3 size: 15 residues. Germline trimming cut 2 bases from V and 5 bases from J; bases unmatched to any gene: 5. The germline CDR1 and CDR2 sequences are SGHTS and YDEGEE.

The chain carries TRBV11-2 and TRBJ1-1; 7 nucleotides match TRBD1. The CDR3 has 15 amino acids. V was clipped by 4 bases and J by 0 bases; unmatched bases: 5. Germline V gives CDR1 SGHAT, CDR2 FQNNGV. CDR3 amino acids: CASSSETGMNTEAFF. The CDR3 nucleotides read TGTGCCAGCAGCTCGGAGACAGGGATGAACACTGAAGCTTTCTTT.

The chain combines TRBV11-3 with TRBJ2-3; 11 bases are a match to TRBD2. V gave up 5 bases and J gave up 3 bases; unmatched junction bases: 7. The CDR3 is 16 residues long. CDR1 SGHNT and CDR2 YENEEA come from the germline V gene. The CDR3, as DNA: TGTGCCAGCAGCCTACGACTAGCGGGATCTACAGATACGCAGTATTTT. It codes for CASSLRLAGSTDTQYF.

In its sample, this clone was seen a few times. The CDR3 reads CASSYSPGDPYEQYF. DNA for the CDR3: TGTGCCAGCAGTTACTCGCCGGGGGACCCCTACGAGCAGTACTTC. The chain joins TRBV6-5 to TRBJ2-7, with a possible D match to TRBD2 (6 bases). The CDR3 totals 15 residues. Germline CDR1 is MNHEY and CDR2 is SVGAGI. Trimming cost V 0 bases and J 2 bases, with 11 bases left between them.

In its sample, this clone was seen once. J is TRBJ2-7 and V is TRBV18; no clear D gene. The V end was cut by 5 bases, the J end by 0 bases, with 8 bases between. The CDR3 sequence is 13 residues long. Germline values: CDR1 KGHSH, CDR2 LQKENI. The DNA for the CDR3 is TGTGCCAGCTCAAAGATCGACTCCTACGAGCAGTACTTC. Translation: CASSKIDSYEQYF.

A single count supports this clone. The V and J genes are TRBV7-8 and TRBJ1-1, with TRBD1 as a possible D gene (6 bases). The CDR3 spans 14 residues. The V gene lost 5 bases and the J gene lost 1 base, with 11 bases spanning the gap. The germline gives CDR1 SGHVS, CDR2 FQNEAQ. The CDR3 protein is CASSGRGQNTEAFF. The DNA for the CDR3 is TGTGCCAGCAGCGGGAGGGGACAGAACACTGAAGCTTTCTTT.

This clone was recorded a few times. The gene calls are TRBV6-5 and TRBJ1-5; TRBD1 might be the D (5 bases). Trimming removed 5 bases at V and 2 bases at J, with 13 bases between. CDR3 length: 15 amino acids. The germline CDR1 and CDR2 sequences are MNHEY and SVGAGI. The CDR3 coding sequence is TGTGCCAGCAGTGTAGGCAGGGATGGCAATCAGCCCCAGCATTTT. This translates into CASSVGRDGNQPQHF.

This clone appeared a single time. The chain is built from TRBV11-3 and TRBJ2-1, with 14 bases that match TRBD2. The V gene's germline CDR1 is SGHNT and CDR2 YENEEA. J lost 8 bases, V lost 5 bases, and 8 bases had no gene match. The CDR3 contains 16 residues. The CDR3 reads CASSRTGTSGRDEQFF. DNA for the CDR3: TGTGCCAGCAGCCGCACCGGGACTAGCGGGAGAGATGAGCAGTTCTTC.

This chain uses TRBV5-1 with TRBJ1-1; no clear D gene. The CDR3 extends over 11 amino acids. Germline values: CDR1 SGHRS, CDR2 YFSETQ. V lost 2 bases and J 8 bases, leaving 7 bases between the germline ends. The CDR3: CASSLEGEAFF. Written as DNA, the CDR3 is TGCGCCAGCAGCTTAGAAGGGGAAGCTTTCTTT.

This clone was seen only once. This chain links TRBV5-1 with TRBJ2-5; tentatively, D is TRBD2 (6 bases). The CDR3 totals 15 residues. V was cut by 5 bases and J by 2 bases, with 16 bases left in between. The V gene's germline CDR1 is SGHRS and CDR2 YFSETQ. The CDR3 DNA sequence: TGCGCCAGCAGGTACGCGAGGGGACTTCAAGAGACCCAGTACTTC. Residues: CASRYARGLQETQYF.

The CDR3 DNA is TGTGCCAGCAGCTTATTAGTTGCGGGGAACACTGAAGCTTTCTTT. Translation: CASSLLVAGNTEAFF. The V call is TRBV11-1, the J call TRBJ1-1, with no clear D. This CDR3 is built from 15 residues. Germline assignment: CDR1 SGHAT and CDR2 FQDESV (reference sequence). V lost 2 bases and J 1 base, leaving 11 bases between the germline ends.

The rearrangement links TRBV9 to TRBJ2-3; TRBD2 matches at 9 bases. The germline V gene has CDR1 SGDLS and CDR2 YYNGEE. V shed 0 bases and J 2 bases; nucleotides not matched to a gene: 7. The CDR3 length is 17 residues. CDR3 in DNA: TGTGCCAGCAGCGTAGATTTAGCGGGAGCAATCACAGATACGCAGTATTTT. Protein sequence: CASSVDLAGAITDTQYF.

This chain uses TRBV11-2 with TRBJ2-7, with D maybe TRBD1 (5 bases). The CDR3 runs 14 residues. V was clipped by 5 bases and J by 0 bases, with 11 bases between them. Germline V gene lookup returns CDR1 SGHAT and CDR2 FQNNGV. The CDR3 DNA is TGTGCCAGCAGCAGGGCAGGGCGCTCCTACGAGCAGTACTTC. Its protein is CASSRAGRSYEQYF.

In this sample, this clone turned up once. The chain has TRBV2 and TRBJ2-2; 14 bases line up with TRBD2. The J segment lost 8 bases and the V segment lost 2 bases, leaving 13 bases of the junction unmatched. Germline-derived CDR1 and CDR2 are SNHLY and FYNNEI. The length of the CDR3 is 19 residues. The CDR3 DNA reads as TGTGCCAGCAGTGAAAACCCCTGGGGACTAGCGGGAGTAGGTGGGGAGCTGTTTTTT. Residues: CASSENPWGLAGVGGELFF.

The chain is built from TRBV29-1 and TRBJ1-5; D unclear. The CDR3 spans 14 residues. CDR1 and CDR2 from the germline V gene are SQVTM and ANQGSEA. V was cut by 6 bases and J by 6 bases, with 18 bases left in between. The CDR3 sequence: CSVARSQSGQPQHF. The CDR3 DNA follows: TGCAGCGTCGCTAGAAGTCAGTCGGGTCAGCCCCAGCATTTT.

This clone was found once. This chain's CDR3 is CASNIQGRNQPQHF. CDR3 DNA sequence: TGTGCCAGCAACATACAGGGTCGGAATCAGCCCCAGCATTTT. The chain uses TRBV5-6 and TRBJ1-5, with D maybe TRBD1 (6 bases). Germline values: CDR1 SGHDT, CDR2 YYEEEE. The CDR3 covers 14 residues. V lost 6 bases to trimming and J lost 4 bases, with 14 bases between them.

The chain uses TRBV6-6 and TRBJ2-6; TRBD1 is a possible D gene (5 bases). Germline CDR1 reads MNHNY; CDR2 reads SVGAGI (reference sequence). The CDR3 runs 15 residues. V lost 6 bases, J lost 0 bases, and 9 bases lay in between. The CDR3 DNA sequence: TGTGCCAGCAGGCGACAGCCCTCTGGGGCCAACGTCCTGACTTTC. It yields the protein CASRRQPSGANVLTF.

Concerning this clone itself: The junction departs from the called germline gene at one end, perhaps through a read error. The chain uses TRBV5-6 and TRBJ1-1; 11 bases are shared with TRBD1. Germline V CDR1 and CDR2: SGHDT, YYEEEE. The CDR3 length is 16 residues. The CDR3 sequence: CASSYGTGGPNAEAFF. The CDR3 DNA reads TGTGCCAGCAGCTACGGGACAGGGGGACCGAACGCTGAAGCTTTCTTT.

The V and J genes are TRBV4-1 and TRBJ1-3, with TRBD1 matching over 9 bases. J was trimmed by 4 bases and V by 3 bases; bases with no gene match: 7. CDR1 is MGHRA, CDR2 YSYEKL, per germline. CDR3 length equals 16 residues. CDR3: CASSHYRDRVGNTIYF. The CDR3 coding sequence is TGCGCCAGCAGCCACTACCGGGACAGGGTCGGAAACACCATATATTTT.

About this clone itself: Additional DNA sequences in this sample encode the identical CDR3. V usage is TRBV5-1 and J usage is TRBJ2-1, with D perhaps matching TRBD1 (6 bases). Germline V gives CDR1 SGHRS, CDR2 YFSETQ. Trimming took off 0 bases at V and 4 bases at J, with 8 bases between the two ends. This CDR3 comprises 14 residues. The CDR3 sequence: CASSLAGQYNEQFF. The DNA of the CDR3 is TGCGCCAGCAGCTTGGCAGGACAGTACAATGAGCAGTTCTTC. Full variable domain (outside the CDR3, taken from reference TRBV5-1 and TRBJ2-1): KAGVTQTPRYLIKTRGQQVTLSCSPISGHRSVSWYQQTPGQGLQFLFEYFSETQRNKGNFPGRFSGRQFSNSRSEMNVSTLELGDSALYLCASSLAGQYNEQFFGPGTRLTVL.

V and J are TRBV4-1 and TRBJ2-3; D is perhaps TRBD1 or TRBD2 (5 bases each). V shed 4 bases and J shed 5 bases, with 19 bases lying between them. CDR3 length: 16 residues. Per germline, CDR1 MGHRA and CDR2 YSYEKL. CDR3 protein: CASSLDRGVRVDTQYF. For the CDR3, the DNA is TGCGCCAGCAGCCTCGACCGAGGGGTTCGCGTAGATACGCAGTATTTT.

The chain joins TRBV9 to TRBJ2-1; 9 bases line up with TRBD1. The junction had 4 bases not matched to a gene; V was cut back by 0 bases and J by 3 bases. Germline V gene lookup returns CDR1 SGDLS and CDR2 YYNGEE. This CDR3 spans 16 amino acids. CDR3: CASSVGDRDYYNEQFF. CDR3 nucleotide sequence: TGTGCCAGCAGCGTAGGGGACAGGGACTACTACAATGAGCAGTTCTTC. Based on the CDR3 plus reference TRBV9 and TRBJ2-1, the full variable domain is DSGVTQTPKHLITATGQRVTLRCSPRSGDLSVYWYQQSLDQGLQFLIQYYNGEERAKGNILERFSAQQFPDLHSELNLSSLELGDSALYFCASSVGDRDYYNEQFFGPGTRLTVL.